This T cell receptor (beta chain) was captured by sequencing in a study of cytomegalovirus exposure and HLA in healthy donors. In the PCR, 60 Vbeta and 13 Jbeta primers were used. TCRdb's table, derived via immunoSEQ multiplex PCR, lists solely in-frame clones and lacks some. The table includes approximately 150,000 clones, roughly 82% detected once. As to this clone: The antigen remains undetermined.

The CDR3 totals 15 residues. With V trimmed by 1 base and J by 2 bases, 4 bases remained unmatched. CDR1 and CDR2 (germline): SGHTA, FQGTGA. Regarding the study as a whole: A list of about 180 TCR beta chains associated with cytomegalovirus was given.

Material: PBMCs. The sequence derives from a man between 50 and 59 years old in good health and CMV-seropositive. V is TRBV7-3 and J is TRBJ2-7; TRBD2 matches at 8 bases. The CDR3 bases are TGTGCCAGCAGCTTAAGAACTAGCGGACCCTACGAGCAGTACTTC. This codes for CASSLRTSGPYEQYF.